A selection of T cell receptor beta chains follows, all from one sample in a study of beta chain features in type 1 diabetes. Clones were read by immunoSEQ multiplex PCR, and TCRdb kept only the in-frame ones, dropping some. The repertoire holds some 190,000 clones, around 7.8% seen once, with more than 0.75% in the top ten. The sample was central memory CD4+ T cells from blood. These receptors were collected from a woman in her thirties or forties with type 1 diabetes. Both conserved end residues are part of each CDR3.

TRBV7-7	TRBJ2-1	CASSLGTSGSAWFF
TRBV30	TRBJ2-3	CAWRGGDTQYF
TRBV2	TRBJ1-5	CASSEGQVIQPQHF
TRBV7-3	TRBJ2-1	CASSSPSVNEQFF
TRBV18	TRBJ2-1	CASSPRVDRAYNEQFF
TRBV7-9	TRBJ1-3	CASSFGTASGNTIYF
TRBV7-2	TRBJ2-1	CASSRTGDNEQFF
TRBV7-2	TRBJ2-5	CASSFGQETQYF
TRBV28	TRBJ1-6	CASSLSPGNLGNSPLHF
TRBV5-4	TRBJ2-7	CASSFQDRVSGEQYF
TRBV7-9	TRBJ1-2	CASSLGAGKYGYTF
TRBV28	TRBJ2-7	CASSLRGYEQYF
TRBV5-4	TRBJ2-1	CASSQGTGDEQFF
TRBV6-6	TRBJ1-1	CASRRQGQNTEAFF
TRBV5-1	TRBJ1-4	CASSLIGTPNREKLFF
TRBV28	TRBJ1-1	CASSGEAFF
TRBV29-1	TRBJ2-3	CSVTRTDTQYF
TRBV18	TRBJ2-3	CASSPTGTSTDTQYF
TRBV5-1	TRBJ1-1	CASSPSAVNTEAFF
TRBV7-2	TRBJ2-4	CASRGQGEAKNIQYF
TRBV29-1	TRBJ1-5	CSALFRDRDRGNQPQHF
TRBV15	TRBJ1-1	CATSPRTEDEAFF
TRBV19	TRBJ2-1	CASSIGEWGGDYNEQFF
TRBV21-1	TRBJ2-7	CASSLSEGTRLYEQYF
TRBV4-2	TRBJ2-1	CASSQSGGGNEQFF
TRBV27	TRBJ1-5	CASTPGGSSNQPQHF
TRBV7-9	TRBJ1-2	CASSLAGRVGGYTF
TRBV29-1	TRBJ1-6	CSVKGGDNSPLHF
TRBV18	TRBJ1-1	CASSPGARTEAFF
TRBV5-1	TRBJ2-1	CATTTGTPYNEQFF
TRBV7-2	TRBJ2-7	CASSSSGTTFYEQYF
TRBV5-1	TRBJ2-3	CASSPVGSGHTDTQYF
TRBV5-4	TRBJ2-5	CASSLRRGGEETQYF
TRBV28	TRBJ1-5	CASIDSNQPQHF
TRBV18	TRBJ1-1	CASSPDPDSEAFF